Shown below are 18 T cell receptor beta chains from a single sample sequenced in a study of cytomegalovirus exposure and HLA in healthy donors. The PCR employed 60 Vbeta primers together with 13 Jbeta primers. The repertoire was sequenced with immunoSEQ multiplex PCR; TCRdb's copy has only in-frame clones and lacks some. The sample contains approximately 130,000 clones, roughly 88% of which appear only once. The sequencing sample was made of PBMCs. These receptors came from a boy younger than 18 in good health and CMV-seronegative.

The chain links TRBV28 to TRBJ1-1; D is possibly TRBD1 (6 bases). CDR1 and CDR2 (germline): MDHEN, SYDVKM. The CDR3 is 13 amino acids. V was shortened by 4 bases and J by 0 bases, with 6 bases between the two germline ends. The CDR3 DNA follows: TGTGCCAGCAGTTACAGGGTGAACACTGAAGCTTTCTTT. It encodes CASSYRVNTEAFF.

The V call is TRBV4-2, the J call TRBJ2-1; 11 positions agree with TRBD2. The length of the CDR3 is 17 residues. With 1 base clipped from V and 6 bases from J, the junction kept 8 bases outside the gene matches. Germline loops: CDR1 LGHNA, CDR2 YNFKEQ. This CDR3 reads CASSQANTSGRGNEQFF. CDR3 sequence (DNA): TGTGCCAGCAGCCAAGCCAATACTAGCGGGAGAGGCAATGAGCAGTTCTTC.

This chain connects TRBV9 to TRBJ2-3, with TRBD1 as a possible D gene (5 bases). Germline V gives CDR1 SGDLS, CDR2 YYNGEE. V was trimmed by 4 bases and J by 4 bases, leaving 10 bases between them. The CDR3 sequence is 13 residues long. The DNA of the CDR3 is TGTGCCAGCAGCCCACAGACAGCAGATACGCAGTATTTT. Its protein is CASSPQTADTQYF. Using reference TRBV9 and TRBJ2-3 for the parts outside the CDR3, the full variable domain is DSGVTQTPKHLITATGQRVTLRCSPRSGDLSVYWYQQSLDQGLQFLIQYYNGEERAKGNILERFSAQQFPDLHSELNLSSLELGDSALYFCASSPQTADTQYFGPGTRLTVL.

This clone was observed a single time. The gene calls are TRBV6-6 and TRBJ2-1, with D possibly being TRBD1 (6 bases). The V gene's germline CDR1 is MNHNY and CDR2 SVGAGI (reference sequence). V shed 4 bases and J shed 9 bases, with 16 bases lying between them. CDR3 size: 14 residues. The CDR3 DNA reads TGTGCCAGCAGTTTATACAGGGTCACGGGTGAGCAGTTCTTC. This translates into CASSLYRVTGEQFF.

This clone has a handful of counts. The CDR3 is CASSHKGVGNTEAFF. The CDR3 DNA is TGTGCCAGCAGCCACAAAGGGGTGGGGAACACTGAAGCTTTCTTT. J is TRBJ1-1 and V is TRBV4-2; the D gene is possibly TRBD1 (5 bases). V lost 3 bases and J 1 base, leaving 12 bases between the germline ends. The CDR3 runs to 15 residues. In germline, CDR1 is LGHNA, CDR2 YNFKEQ.

This clone was detected once. CDR3 coding DNA: TGTGCCAGCAGCATCACTAGCGGGAGGGCCTATGATACGCAGTATTTT. Protein: CASSITSGRAYDTQYF. The genes are TRBV9 and TRBJ2-3, with TRBD2 identical over 13 bases. V gave up 4 bases and J gave up 6 bases; unmatched junction bases: 8. CDR3 length: 16 residues. CDR1 is SGDLS and CDR2 is YYNGEE in the germline V gene.

DNA for the CDR3: TGCGCCAGCAGCCAAATCGCAACTAATGAAAAACTGTTTTTT. This codes for CASSQIATNEKLFF. The rearrangement joins TRBV4-3 to TRBJ1-4; D gene unclear. Germline lookup yields CDR1 LGHNA and CDR2 YSLEER. The CDR3 has 14 residues. The ends were cut back, 2 bases at V and 0 bases at J, with 4 bases in the middle.

There are many counts of this clone. CDR3 in DNA: TGTGCCAGCAGCTTGGGGTTTGCGGGGGGGCCGGATACGCAGTATTTT. This encodes CASSLGFAGGPDTQYF. The chain uses TRBV5-6 and TRBJ2-3; 9 bases align to TRBD2. J gave up 6 bases and V 0 bases, and 8 bases lay outside the gene matches. This CDR3 contains 16 residues. Looked up from germline, CDR1 is SGHDT and CDR2 is YYEEEE.

With respect to this clone: A read error may account for a junction end that differs from germline. The CDR3 region has the DNA TGTGCCAGCAGCCCGAGGATATGGGATTTT. Its translation: CASSPRIWDF. The chain links TRBV9 to TRBJ1-3; D is uncertain. CDR3 length: 10 residues. Looked up from germline, CDR1 is SGDLS and CDR2 is YYNGEE.

V usage is TRBV27 and J usage is TRBJ1-2; 7 nucleotides line up with TRBD1. Germline trimming cut 6 bases from V and 3 bases from J; bases unmatched to any gene: 13. The germline V gene encodes CDR1 MNHEY and CDR2 SMNVEV (reference sequence). The CDR3 consists of 16 residues. The CDR3 DNA reads TGTGCCAGCAGCCTAACCCGACAGGGCCTCTACTATGGCTACACCTTC. This encodes CASSLTRQGLYYGYTF.

This clone has a single count. The chain carries TRBV5-1 and TRBJ2-6, with D possibly matching TRBD1 (5 bases). V dropped 4 bases and J dropped 4 bases, with 15 bases sitting between them. This CDR3 region has 16 residues. CDR1 is SGHRS and CDR2 is YFSETQ in the germline V gene. DNA of the CDR3: TGCGCCAGCAGCAATATCCCAGGGATAGGGGCCAACGTCCTGACTTTC. Translating it yields CASSNIPGIGANVLTF.

CDR3 in DNA: TGTGCCAGCAGCTTGGAGGGACAGGGTGGATACGAGCAGTACTTC. Residues: CASSLEGQGGYEQYF. The J gene is TRBJ2-7, the V gene TRBV11-3, with 9 bases matching TRBD1. In germline, CDR1 is SGHNT, CDR2 YENEEA. The CDR3 totals 15 residues. V was pared by 3 bases and J by 4 bases, with 7 bases of the junction left unmatched.

The chain employs TRBV4-2 and TRBJ2-7; 10 nucleotides match TRBD2. Germline CDR1 reads LGHNA; CDR2 reads YNFKEQ. The CDR3 sequence is 16 residues long. The V segment lost 1 base and the J segment 4 bases; nucleotides outside the gene matches: 7. The CDR3 DNA follows: TGTGCCAGCAGCCAAGCCCTAGCGGGAGATTTGTACGAGCAGTACTTC. Protein sequence: CASSQALAGDLYEQYF.

The V gene is TRBV5-1, the J gene TRBJ2-7; TRBD2 matches 11 bases. The CDR3 totals 15 residues. The germline gives CDR1 SGHRS, CDR2 YFSETQ. With 5 bases clipped from V and 7 bases from J, the junction kept 11 bases outside the gene matches. The CDR3 region is CASSPSGGLFKEQYF. As DNA, the CDR3 is TGCGCCAGCAGTCCTAGCGGGGGGCTTTTTAAAGAGCAGTACTTC.

This chain links TRBV19 with TRBJ2-7, with 8 bases matching TRBD1. The CDR3 totals 16 residues. The germline gives CDR1 LNHDA, CDR2 SQIVND (reference sequence). J lost 5 bases, V lost 8 bases, and 17 bases had no gene match. CDR3 nucleotides: TGTGCCAGTGGGCCGGGTTTCAGGGGGCGGTTTAACGAGCAGTACTTC. Translating gives CASGPGFRGRFNEQYF.

The CDR3: CASSPGGGEETQYF. CDR3 nucleotides: TGTGCCAGCAGCCCCGGTGGGGGGGAAGAGACCCAGTACTTC. The V gene is TRBV5-6, the J gene TRBJ2-5; TRBD2 agrees at 7 bases. The CDR3 is 14 residues long. The germline CDR1 and CDR2 sequences are SGHDT and YYEEEE. The trim removed 4 bases at V and 3 bases at J, leaving 6 bases unmatched.

The chain employs TRBV7-9 and TRBJ2-7; possibly TRBD2 for D (5 bases). Germline V gene lookup returns CDR1 SEHNR and CDR2 FQNEAQ (reference sequence). Trimming left V 5 bases short and J 3 bases short, with 14 bases between. The CDR3 extends over 14 amino acids. The CDR3 loop reads CASSVSRDYYEQYF. The CDR3 DNA is TGTGCCAGCAGCGTAAGCCGGGATTACTACGAGCAGTACTTC.

This chain connects TRBV7-8 to TRBJ1-5; no clear D. The CDR3 runs to 14 residues. Trimming removed 0 bases at V and 0 bases at J, with 3 bases between. In germline, CDR1 is SGHVS, CDR2 FQNEAQ. CDR3 in DNA: TGTGCCAGCAGCTTAGCTTATAGCAATCAGCCCCAGCATTTT. The encoded protein is CASSLAYSNQPQHF.